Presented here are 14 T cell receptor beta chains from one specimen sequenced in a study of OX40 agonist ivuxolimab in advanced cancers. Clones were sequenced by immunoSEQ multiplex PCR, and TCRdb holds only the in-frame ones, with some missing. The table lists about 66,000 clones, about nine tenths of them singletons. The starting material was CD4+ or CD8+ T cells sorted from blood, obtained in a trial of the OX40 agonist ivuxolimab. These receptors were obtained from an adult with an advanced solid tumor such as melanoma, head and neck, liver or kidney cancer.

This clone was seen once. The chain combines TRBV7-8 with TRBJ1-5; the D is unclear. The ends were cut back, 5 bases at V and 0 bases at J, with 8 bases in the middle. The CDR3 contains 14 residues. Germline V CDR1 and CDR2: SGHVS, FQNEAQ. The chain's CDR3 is CASSRDYSNQPQHF. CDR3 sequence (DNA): TGTGCCAGCAGCCGGGATTATAGCAATCAGCCCCAGCATTTT.

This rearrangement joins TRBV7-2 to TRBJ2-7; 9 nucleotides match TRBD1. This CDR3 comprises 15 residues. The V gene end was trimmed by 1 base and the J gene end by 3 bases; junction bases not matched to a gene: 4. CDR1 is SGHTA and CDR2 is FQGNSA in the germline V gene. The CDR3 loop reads CASSLDGTGRYEQYF. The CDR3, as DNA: TGTGCCAGCAGCTTAGATGGGACAGGGCGCTACGAGCAGTACTTC. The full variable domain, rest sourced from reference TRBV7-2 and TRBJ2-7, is GAGVSQSPSNKVTEKGKDVELRCDPISGHTALYWYRQSLGQGLEFLIYFQGNSAPDKSGLPSDRFSAERTGGSVSTLTIQRTQQEDSAVYLCASSLDGTGRYEQYFGPGTRLTVT.

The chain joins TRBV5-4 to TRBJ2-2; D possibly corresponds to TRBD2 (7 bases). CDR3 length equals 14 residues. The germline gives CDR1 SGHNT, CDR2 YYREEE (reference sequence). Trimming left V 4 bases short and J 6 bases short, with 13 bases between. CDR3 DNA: TGTGCCAGCAGCCCTGGGGGGGGGCCCGGGGAGCTGTTTTTT. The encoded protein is CASSPGGGPGELFF.

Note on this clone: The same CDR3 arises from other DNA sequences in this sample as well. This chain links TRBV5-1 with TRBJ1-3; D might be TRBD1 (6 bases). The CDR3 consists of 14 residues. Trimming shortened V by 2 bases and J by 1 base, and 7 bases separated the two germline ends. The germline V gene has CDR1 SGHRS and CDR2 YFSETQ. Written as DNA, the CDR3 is TGCGCCAGCAGCTTAGGGGGTTCTGGAAACACCATATATTTT. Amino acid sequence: CASSLGGSGNTIYF.

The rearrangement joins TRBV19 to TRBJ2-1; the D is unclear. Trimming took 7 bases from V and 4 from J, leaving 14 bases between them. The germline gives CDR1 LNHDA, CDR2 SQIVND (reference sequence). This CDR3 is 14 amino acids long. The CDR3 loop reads CASKKGHDYNEQFF. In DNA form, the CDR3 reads TGTGCCAGTAAGAAGGGCCATGATTACAATGAGCAGTTCTTC.

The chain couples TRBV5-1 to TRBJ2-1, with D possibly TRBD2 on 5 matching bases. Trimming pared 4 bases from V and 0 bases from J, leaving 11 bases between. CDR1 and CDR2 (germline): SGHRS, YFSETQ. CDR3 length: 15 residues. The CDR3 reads CASSRGLSSYNEQFF. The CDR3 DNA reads TGCGCCAGCAGCCGCGGACTGAGCTCCTACAATGAGCAGTTCTTC.

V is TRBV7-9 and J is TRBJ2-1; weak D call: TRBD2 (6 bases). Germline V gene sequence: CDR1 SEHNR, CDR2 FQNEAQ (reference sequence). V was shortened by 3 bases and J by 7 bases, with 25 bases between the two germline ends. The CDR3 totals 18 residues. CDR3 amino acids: CASSFRVPWSGGQNEQFF. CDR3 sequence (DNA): TGTGCCAGCAGCTTCCGGGTTCCATGGAGCGGAGGGCAGAATGAGCAGTTCTTC. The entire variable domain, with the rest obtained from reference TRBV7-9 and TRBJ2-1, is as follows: DTGVSQNPRHKITKRGQNVTFRCDPISEHNRLYWYRQTLGQGPEFLTYFQNEAQLEKSRLLSDRFSAERPKGSFSTLEIQRTEQGDSAMYLCASSFRVPWSGGQNEQFFGPGTRLTVL.

The CDR3 DNA is TGCGCCAGCACCCCGAGGGCGGGAGGGCCCTCGGGTGAGCAGTTCTTC. This sequence encodes CASTPRAGGPSGEQFF. This chain joins TRBV5-1 and TRBJ2-1; TRBD2 agrees at 9 bases. V shed 6 bases and J 9 bases; nucleotides not matched to a gene: 16. CDR3 size: 16 residues. CDR1 is SGHRS and CDR2 is YFSETQ in the germline V gene.

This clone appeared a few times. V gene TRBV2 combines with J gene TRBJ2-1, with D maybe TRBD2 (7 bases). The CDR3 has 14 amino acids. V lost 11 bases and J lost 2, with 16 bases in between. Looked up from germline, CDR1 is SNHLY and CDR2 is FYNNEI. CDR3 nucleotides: TGTGCCGAGGGGGAGGGGACTACCTACAATGAGCAGTTCTTC. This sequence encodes CAEGEGTTYNEQFF.

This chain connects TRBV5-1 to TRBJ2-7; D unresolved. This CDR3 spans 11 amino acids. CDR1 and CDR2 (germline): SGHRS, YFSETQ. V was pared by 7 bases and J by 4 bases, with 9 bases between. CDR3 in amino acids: CASGGEYEQYF. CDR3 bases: TGCGCCAGCGGTGGGGAATACGAGCAGTACTTC.

DNA for the CDR3: TGTGCCAGTAGTATAGTCTCGGGAGGACTCTACGAGCAGTACTTC. This codes for CASSIVSGGLYEQYF. The chain couples TRBV19 to TRBJ2-7; TRBD2 matches 7 bases. The germline gives CDR1 LNHDA, CDR2 SQIVND (reference sequence). The CDR3 consists of 15 residues. V lost 1 base to trimming and J lost 3 bases; unmatched junction nucleotides: 6.

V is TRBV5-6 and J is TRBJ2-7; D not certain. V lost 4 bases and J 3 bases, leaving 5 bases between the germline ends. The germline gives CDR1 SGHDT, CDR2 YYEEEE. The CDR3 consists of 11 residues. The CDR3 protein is CASSANYEQYF. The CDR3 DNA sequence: TGTGCCAGCAGCGCGAACTACGAGCAGTACTTC.

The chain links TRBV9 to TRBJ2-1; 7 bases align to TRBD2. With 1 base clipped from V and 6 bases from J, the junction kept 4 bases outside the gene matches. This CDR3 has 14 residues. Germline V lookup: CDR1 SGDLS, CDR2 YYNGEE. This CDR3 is CASSVQTGGNEQFF. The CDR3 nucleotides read TGTGCCAGCAGCGTACAAACGGGAGGCAATGAGCAGTTCTTC.

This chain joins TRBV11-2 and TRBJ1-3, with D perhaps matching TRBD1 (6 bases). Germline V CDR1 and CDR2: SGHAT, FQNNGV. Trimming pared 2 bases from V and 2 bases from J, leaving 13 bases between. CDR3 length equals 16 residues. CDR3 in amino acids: CASSLIQGGPGNTIYF. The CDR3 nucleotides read TGTGCCAGCAGCTTAATACAGGGCGGACCTGGAAACACCATATATTTT.